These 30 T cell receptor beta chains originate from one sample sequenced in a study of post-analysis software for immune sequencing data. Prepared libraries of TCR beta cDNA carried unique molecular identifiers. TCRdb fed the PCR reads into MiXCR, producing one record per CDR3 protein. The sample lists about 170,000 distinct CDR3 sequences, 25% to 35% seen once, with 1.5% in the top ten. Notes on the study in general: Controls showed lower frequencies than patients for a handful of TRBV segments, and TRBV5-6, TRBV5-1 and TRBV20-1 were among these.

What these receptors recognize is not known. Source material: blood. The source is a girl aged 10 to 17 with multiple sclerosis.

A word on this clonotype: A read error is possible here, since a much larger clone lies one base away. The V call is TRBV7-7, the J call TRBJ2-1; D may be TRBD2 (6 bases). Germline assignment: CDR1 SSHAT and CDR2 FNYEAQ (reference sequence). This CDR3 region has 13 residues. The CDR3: CTSSFNSYNEQFF. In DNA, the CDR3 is TGTACTAGCAGCTTCAACTCCTACAATGAGCAGTTCTTC.

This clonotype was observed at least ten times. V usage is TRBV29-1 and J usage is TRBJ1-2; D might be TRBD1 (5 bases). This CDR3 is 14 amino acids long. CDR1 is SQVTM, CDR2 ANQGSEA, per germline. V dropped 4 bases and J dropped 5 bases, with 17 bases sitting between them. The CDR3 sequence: CSVVLGGTEYGYTF. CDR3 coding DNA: TGCAGCGTTGTCCTGGGGGGGACCGAGTATGGCTACACCTTC.

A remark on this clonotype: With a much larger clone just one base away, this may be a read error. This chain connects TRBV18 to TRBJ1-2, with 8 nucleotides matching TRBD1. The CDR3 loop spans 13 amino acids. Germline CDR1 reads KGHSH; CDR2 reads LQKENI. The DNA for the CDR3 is TGTGCCGGCTCACTACAGGGGGGCGATGGCTACACCTTC. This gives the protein CAGSLQGGDGYTF.

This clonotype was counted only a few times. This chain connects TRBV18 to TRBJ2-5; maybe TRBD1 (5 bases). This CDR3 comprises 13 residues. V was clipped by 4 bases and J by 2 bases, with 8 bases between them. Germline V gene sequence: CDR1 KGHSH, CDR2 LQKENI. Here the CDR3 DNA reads TGTGCCAGCTCACGGGGCCAACAAGAGACCCAGTACTTC. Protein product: CASSRGQQETQYF.

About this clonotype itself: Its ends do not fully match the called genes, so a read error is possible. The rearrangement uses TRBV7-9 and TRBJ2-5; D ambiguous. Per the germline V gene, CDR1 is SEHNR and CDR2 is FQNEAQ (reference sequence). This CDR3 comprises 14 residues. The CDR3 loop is CANSHTGFGETQYF. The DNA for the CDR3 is TGTGCCAACAGCCATACTGGGTTCGGCGAGACCCAGTACTTC.

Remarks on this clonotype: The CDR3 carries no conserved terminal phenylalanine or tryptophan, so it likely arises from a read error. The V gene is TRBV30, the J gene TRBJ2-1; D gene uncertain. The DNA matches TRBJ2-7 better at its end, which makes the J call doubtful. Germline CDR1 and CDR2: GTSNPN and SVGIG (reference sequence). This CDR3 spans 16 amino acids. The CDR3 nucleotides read TGTGCCTGGAGTGTAGGTCGGGCGAGCTCCTACAATGAGCAGTACTAC. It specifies CAWSVGRASSYNEQYY.

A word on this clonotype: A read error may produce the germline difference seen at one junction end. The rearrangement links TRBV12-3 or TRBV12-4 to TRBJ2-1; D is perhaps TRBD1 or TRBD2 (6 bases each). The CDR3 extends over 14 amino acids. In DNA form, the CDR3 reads TGTGCCAGCAGTCCGACAGGAGGGATAAATGAGCAGGTCTTC. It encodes CASSPTGGINEQVF.

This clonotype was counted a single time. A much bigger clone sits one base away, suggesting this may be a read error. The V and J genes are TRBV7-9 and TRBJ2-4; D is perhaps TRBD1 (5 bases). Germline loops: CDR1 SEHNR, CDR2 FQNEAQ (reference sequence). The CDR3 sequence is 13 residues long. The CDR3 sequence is CASSFQGVDIQDF. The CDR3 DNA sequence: TGTGCCAGCAGCTTTCAAGGGGTTGACATTCAGGACTTC.

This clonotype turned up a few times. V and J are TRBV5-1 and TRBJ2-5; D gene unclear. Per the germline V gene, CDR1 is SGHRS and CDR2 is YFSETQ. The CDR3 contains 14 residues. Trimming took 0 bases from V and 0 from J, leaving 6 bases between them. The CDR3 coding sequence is TGCGCCAGCAGCTTGGCAAGGTACCAAGAGACCCAGTACTTC. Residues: CASSLARYQETQYF. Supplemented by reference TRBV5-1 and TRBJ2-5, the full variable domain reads KAGVTQTPRYLIKTRGQQVTLSCSPISGHRSVSWYQQTPGQGLQFLFEYFSETQRNKGNFPGRFSGRQFSNSRSEMNVSTLELGDSALYLCASSLARYQETQYFGPGTRLLVL.

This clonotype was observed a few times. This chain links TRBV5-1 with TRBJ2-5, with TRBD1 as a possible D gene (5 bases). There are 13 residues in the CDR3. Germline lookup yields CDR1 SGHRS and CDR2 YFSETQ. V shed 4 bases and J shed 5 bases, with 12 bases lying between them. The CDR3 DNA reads TGCGCCAGCAGCCCACCTAGGGGCGAGACCCAGTACTTC. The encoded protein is CASSPPRGETQYF. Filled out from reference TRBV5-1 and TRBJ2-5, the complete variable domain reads KAGVTQTPRYLIKTRGQQVTLSCSPISGHRSVSWYQQTPGQGLQFLFEYFSETQRNKGNFPGRFSGRQFSNSRSEMNVSTLELGDSALYLCASSPPRGETQYFGPGTRLLVL.

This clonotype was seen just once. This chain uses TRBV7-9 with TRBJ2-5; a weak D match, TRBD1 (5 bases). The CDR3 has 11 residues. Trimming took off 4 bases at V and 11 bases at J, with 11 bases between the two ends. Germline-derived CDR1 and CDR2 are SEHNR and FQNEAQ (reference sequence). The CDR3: CASSSDNEQYF. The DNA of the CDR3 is TGTGCCAGCAGCTCGGACAATGAGCAGTACTTC.

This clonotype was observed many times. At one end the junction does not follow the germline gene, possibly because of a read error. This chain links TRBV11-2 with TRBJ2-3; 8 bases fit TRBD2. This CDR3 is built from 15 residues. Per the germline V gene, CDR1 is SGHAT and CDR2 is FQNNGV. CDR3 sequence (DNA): TGTGCCAGCAGTTTAGGGGGACTAGACACAGATACGCAGTATTTT. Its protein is CASSLGGLDTDTQYF.

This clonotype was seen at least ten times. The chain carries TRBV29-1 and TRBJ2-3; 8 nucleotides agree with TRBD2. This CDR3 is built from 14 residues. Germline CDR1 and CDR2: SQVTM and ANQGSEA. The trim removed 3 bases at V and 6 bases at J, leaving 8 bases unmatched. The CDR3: CSVEITRGGDTQYF. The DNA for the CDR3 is TGCAGCGTTGAGATAACCCGGGGGGGGGATACGCAGTATTTT.

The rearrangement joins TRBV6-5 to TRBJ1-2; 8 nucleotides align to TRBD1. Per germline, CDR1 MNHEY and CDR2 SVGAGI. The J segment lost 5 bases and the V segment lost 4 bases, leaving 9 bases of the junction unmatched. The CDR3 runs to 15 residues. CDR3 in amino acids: CASSCSVTGDYGYTF. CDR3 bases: TGTGCCAGCAGTTGCTCGGTGACAGGGGATTATGGCTACACCTTC.

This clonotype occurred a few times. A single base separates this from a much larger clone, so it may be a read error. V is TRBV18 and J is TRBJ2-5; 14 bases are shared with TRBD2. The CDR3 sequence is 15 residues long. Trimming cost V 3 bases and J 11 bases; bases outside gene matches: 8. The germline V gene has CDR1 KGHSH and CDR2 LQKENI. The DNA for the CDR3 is TGTGCCAGCTCACCGGGACTAGCGGGAGATAATGAGCAGTACTTC. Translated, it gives CASSPGLAGDNEQYF.

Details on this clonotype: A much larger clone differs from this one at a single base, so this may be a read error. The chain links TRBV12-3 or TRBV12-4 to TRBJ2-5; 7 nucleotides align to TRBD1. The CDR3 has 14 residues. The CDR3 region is CAGSFTGDQETQYF. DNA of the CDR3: TGTGCCGGCAGTTTTACAGGGGACCAAGAGACCCAGTACTTC.

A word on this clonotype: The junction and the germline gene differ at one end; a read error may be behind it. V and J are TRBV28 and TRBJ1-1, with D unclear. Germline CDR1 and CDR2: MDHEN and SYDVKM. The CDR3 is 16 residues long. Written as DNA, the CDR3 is TGTACCAGCAGTTCCATCCTATCAACGCCGAACACTGAAGCTTTCTTT. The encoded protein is CTSSSILSTPNTEAFF.

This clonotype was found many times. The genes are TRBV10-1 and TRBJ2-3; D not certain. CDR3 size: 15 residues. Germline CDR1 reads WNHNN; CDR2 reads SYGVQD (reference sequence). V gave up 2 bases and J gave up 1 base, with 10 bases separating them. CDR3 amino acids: CASSEKGKRTDTQYF. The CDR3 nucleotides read TGCGCCAGCAGTGAGAAGGGAAAGCGCACAGATACGCAGTATTTT.

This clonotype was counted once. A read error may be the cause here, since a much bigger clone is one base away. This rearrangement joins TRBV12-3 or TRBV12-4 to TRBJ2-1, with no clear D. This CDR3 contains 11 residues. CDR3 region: CAGSNYNEQFF. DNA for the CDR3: TGTGCCGGCAGCAACTACAATGAGCAGTTCTTC.

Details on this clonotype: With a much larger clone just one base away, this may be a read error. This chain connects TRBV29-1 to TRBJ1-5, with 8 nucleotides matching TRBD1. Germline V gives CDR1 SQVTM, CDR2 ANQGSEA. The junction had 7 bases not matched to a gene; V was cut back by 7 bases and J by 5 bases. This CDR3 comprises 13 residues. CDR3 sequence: CSGAGGEDQPQHF. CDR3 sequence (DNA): TGCAGCGGTGCAGGGGGCGAAGATCAGCCCCAGCATTTT.

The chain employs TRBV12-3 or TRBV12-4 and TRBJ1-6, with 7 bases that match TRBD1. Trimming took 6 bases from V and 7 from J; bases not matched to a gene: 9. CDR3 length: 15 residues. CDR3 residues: CASSRGGQRNSPLHF. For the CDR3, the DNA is TGTGCCAGCAGCCGGGGGGGACAGAGAAATTCACCCCTCCACTTT.

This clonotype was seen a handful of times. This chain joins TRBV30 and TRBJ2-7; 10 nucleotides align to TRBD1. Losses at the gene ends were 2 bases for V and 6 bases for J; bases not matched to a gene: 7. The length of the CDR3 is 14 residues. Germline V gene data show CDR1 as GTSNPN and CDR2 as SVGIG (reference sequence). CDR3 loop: CAWSTGTGDAEQYF. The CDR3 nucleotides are TGTGCCTGGAGTACCGGGACAGGGGATGCCGAGCAGTACTTC.

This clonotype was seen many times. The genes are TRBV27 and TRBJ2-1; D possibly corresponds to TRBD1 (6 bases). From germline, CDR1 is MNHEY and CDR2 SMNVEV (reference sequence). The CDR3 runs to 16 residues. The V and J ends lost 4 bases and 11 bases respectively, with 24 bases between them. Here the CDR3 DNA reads TGTGCCAGCAGTTCTAATAACCCGACAGGTACAATGAAGCAGTTCTTC. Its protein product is CASSSNNPTGTMKQFF.

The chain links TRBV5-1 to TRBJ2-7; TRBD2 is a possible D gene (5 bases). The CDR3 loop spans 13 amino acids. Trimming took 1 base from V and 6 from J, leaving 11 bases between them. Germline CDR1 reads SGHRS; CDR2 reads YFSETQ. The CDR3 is CASSLRGLVEQYF. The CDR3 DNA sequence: TGCGCCAGCAGCTTGAGAGGGCTCGTCGAGCAGTACTTC.

The CDR3: CSARGHIYEQYF. For the CDR3, the DNA is TGCAGTGCTCGGGGACATATCTACGAGCAGTACTTC. V usage is TRBV20-1 and J usage is TRBJ2-7; maybe TRBD1 (6 bases). V lost 5 bases, J lost 3 bases, and 11 bases lay in between. The germline V gene has CDR1 DFQATT and CDR2 SNEGSKA (reference sequence). This CDR3 is built from 12 residues.

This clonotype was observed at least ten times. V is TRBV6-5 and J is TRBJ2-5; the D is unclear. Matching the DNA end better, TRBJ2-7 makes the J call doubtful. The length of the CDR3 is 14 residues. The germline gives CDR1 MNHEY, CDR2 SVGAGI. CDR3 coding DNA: TGTGCCAGCAGTCCGCCTAGGGCCCCTCTCGAGCAGTACTTC. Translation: CASSPPRAPLEQYF.

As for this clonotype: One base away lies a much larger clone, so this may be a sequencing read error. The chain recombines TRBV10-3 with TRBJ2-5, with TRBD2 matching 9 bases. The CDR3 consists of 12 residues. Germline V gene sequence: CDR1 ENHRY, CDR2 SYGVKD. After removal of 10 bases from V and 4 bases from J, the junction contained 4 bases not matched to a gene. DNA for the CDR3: TGTGCCACCGATAGCGGGAGAGAGACCCAGTACTTC. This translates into CATDSGRETQYF.

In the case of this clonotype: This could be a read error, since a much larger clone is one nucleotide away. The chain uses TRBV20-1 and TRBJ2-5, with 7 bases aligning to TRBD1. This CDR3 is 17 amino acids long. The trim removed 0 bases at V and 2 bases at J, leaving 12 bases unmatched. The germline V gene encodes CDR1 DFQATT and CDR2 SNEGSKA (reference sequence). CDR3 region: CSARDWPAAGGQETQYF. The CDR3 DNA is TGCAGTGCTAGAGATTGGCCGGCGGCAGGGGGTCAAGAGACCCAGTACTTC.

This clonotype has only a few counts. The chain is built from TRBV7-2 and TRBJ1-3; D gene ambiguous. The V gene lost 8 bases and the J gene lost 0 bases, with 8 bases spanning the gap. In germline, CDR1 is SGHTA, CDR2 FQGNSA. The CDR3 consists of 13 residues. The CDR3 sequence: CASALSSGNTIYF. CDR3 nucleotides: TGTGCCAGCGCTCTTTCCTCTGGAAACACCATATATTTT.

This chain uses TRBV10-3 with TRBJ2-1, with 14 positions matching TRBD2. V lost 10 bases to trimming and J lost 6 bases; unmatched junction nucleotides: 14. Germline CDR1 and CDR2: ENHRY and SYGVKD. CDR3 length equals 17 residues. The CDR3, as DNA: TGTGCCACCTCAGGGACTAGCGGGAGCTTGAGGGCCAATGAGCAGTTCTTC. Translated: CATSGTSGSLRANEQFF.